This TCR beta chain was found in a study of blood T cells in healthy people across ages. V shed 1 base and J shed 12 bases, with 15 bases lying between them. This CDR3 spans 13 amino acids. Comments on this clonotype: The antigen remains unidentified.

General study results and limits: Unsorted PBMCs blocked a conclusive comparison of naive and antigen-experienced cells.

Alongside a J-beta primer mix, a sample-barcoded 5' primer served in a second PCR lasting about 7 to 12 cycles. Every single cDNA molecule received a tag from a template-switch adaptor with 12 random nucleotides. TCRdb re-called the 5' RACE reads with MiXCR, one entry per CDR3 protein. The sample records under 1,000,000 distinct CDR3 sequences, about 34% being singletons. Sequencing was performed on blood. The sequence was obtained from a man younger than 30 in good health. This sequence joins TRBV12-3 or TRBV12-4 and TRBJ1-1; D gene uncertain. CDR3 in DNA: TGTGCCAGCAGTTTAGGTCTCGCCTCATTTCCTTTCTTT. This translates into CASSLGLASFPFF.